The 11 T cell receptor beta chains given below trace back to one sample, sequenced in a study of cytotoxic CD8 clonotypes in ibrutinib-treated CLL. Generated by immunoSEQ multiplex PCR, the TCRdb table keeps only in-frame clones and is missing some. The sample lists 100,000 or so clones; 58% were seen once. Material: PBMCs, obtained after 24 months of ibrutinib treatment. The receptors here all came from a human donor with chronic lymphocytic leukemia.

This clone was seen only a few times. The J gene is TRBJ1-6, the V gene TRBV2; 7 bases are a match to TRBD1. Trimming at V came to 6 bases and at J to 7 bases, leaving 12 bases not matched to a gene. The CDR3 covers 16 residues. Looked up from germline, CDR1 is SNHLY and CDR2 is FYNNEI. This CDR3 is CASRGYPGQTNSPLHF. The CDR3 DNA follows: TGTGCCAGCAGGGGGTATCCGGGACAGACAAATTCACCCCTCCACTTT.

The chain combines TRBV7-9 with TRBJ2-4; D possibly corresponds to TRBD2 (6 bases). Looked up from germline, CDR1 is SEHNR and CDR2 is FQNEAQ (reference sequence). Trimming removed 7 bases from V and 0 bases from J, with 19 bases in between. The CDR3 is 17 residues long. Here the CDR3 DNA reads TGTGCCAGCAACCTACTGGTTCCCGGGGGAGCCAAAAACATTCAGTACTTC. This gives the protein CASNLLVPGGAKNIQYF.

The rearrangement links TRBV5-1 to TRBJ2-4, with D perhaps matching TRBD2 (5 bases). The germline V and J ends were trimmed by 0 bases and 7 bases, with 14 bases remaining between them. The CDR3 loop spans 15 amino acids. Germline loops: CDR1 SGHRS, CDR2 YFSETQ. The CDR3 sequence: CASSLASGMTNIQYF. The DNA of the CDR3 is TGCGCCAGCAGCTTGGCGTCCGGGATGACGAACATTCAGTACTTC. The whole variable domain, filled in from reference TRBV5-1 and TRBJ2-4, reads KAGVTQTPRYLIKTRGQQVTLSCSPISGHRSVSWYQQTPGQGLQFLFEYFSETQRNKGNFPGRFSGRQFSNSRSEMNVSTLELGDSALYLCASSLASGMTNIQYFGAGTRLSVL.

This clone was recorded a few times. V gene TRBV9 combines with J gene TRBJ2-2; a possible D gene is TRBD2 (6 bases). The CDR3 spans 14 residues. V lost 2 bases and J 7 bases, leaving 12 bases between the germline ends. CDR1 and CDR2 (germline): SGDLS, YYNGEE. The CDR3 spells CASSVTGVGGELFF. In nucleotides, the CDR3 is TGTGCCAGCAGCGTCACGGGGGTAGGCGGGGAGCTGTTTTTT.

In this sample, this clone turned up once. The chain has TRBV7-9 and TRBJ1-1, with D possibly being TRBD1 (6 bases). V lost 2 bases to trimming and J lost 3 bases, with 10 bases between them. CDR1 and CDR2 from the germline V gene are SEHNR and FQNEAQ (reference sequence). The CDR3 is 14 residues long. For the CDR3, the DNA is TGTGCCAGCAGCTTATCAGGGGCGGACACTGAAGCTTTCTTT. Protein product: CASSLSGADTEAFF.

This sequence joins TRBV5-1 and TRBJ2-7; D tentatively fits TRBD1 or TRBD2 (5 bases each). Germline assignment: CDR1 SGHRS and CDR2 YFSETQ. V was cut by 3 bases and J by 3 bases, with 19 bases left in between. CDR3 length: 16 amino acids. CDR3 in amino acids: CASSYQGTASNYEQYF. The CDR3 nucleotides are TGCGCCAGCAGCTATCAAGGGACGGCTAGTAACTACGAGCAGTACTTC.

This chain links TRBV30 with TRBJ1-2; no reliable D call. CDR3 length: 15 amino acids. V lost 0 bases and J 6 bases, leaving 17 bases between the germline ends. The germline CDR1 and CDR2 sequences are GTSNPN and SVGIG (reference sequence). Here the CDR3 reads CAWSVLISAPDGYTF. The DNA of the CDR3 is TGTGCCTGGAGTGTACTCATCAGCGCACCCGATGGCTACACCTTC.

J is TRBJ2-5 and V is TRBV6-5; no firm D call. Germline V gene data show CDR1 as MNHEY and CDR2 as SVGAGI. The CDR3 is made up of 14 amino acids. Trimming took off 6 bases at V and 5 bases at J, with 16 bases between the two ends. The CDR3 protein is CASSVDRNRETQYF. The CDR3 nucleotides are TGTGCCAGCAGCGTCGACCGTAATCGGGAGACCCAGTACTTC.

V usage is TRBV12-5 and J usage is TRBJ2-1; no clear D. Trimming stripped 3 bases from V and 3 bases from J, with 6 bases between. Germline assignment: CDR1 LGHNT and CDR2 FRNRAP. CDR3 length equals 13 residues. In nucleotides, the CDR3 is TGTGCTAGTGGTTTTGACGTCTACAATGAGCAGTTCTTC. Residues: CASGFDVYNEQFF.

This CDR3 reads CAWSVSQAGQPQHF. CDR3 bases: TGTGCCTGGAGTGTAAGCCAGGCCGGTCAGCCCCAGCATTTT. The genes are TRBV30 and TRBJ1-5; D not certain. This CDR3 is 14 amino acids long. Germline V gives CDR1 GTSNPN, CDR2 SVGIG (reference sequence). The V and J ends lost 0 bases and 6 bases respectively, with 12 bases between them. Variable domain in full (rest from reference TRBV30 and TRBJ1-5): SQTIHQWPATLVQPVGSPLSLECTVEGTSNPNLYWYRQAAGRGLQLLFYSVGIGQISSEVPQNLSASRPQDRQFILSSKKLLLSDSGFYLCAWSVSQAGQPQHFGDGTRLSIL.

The chain uses TRBV30 and TRBJ2-2; 9 positions agree with TRBD1. Trimming cost V 3 bases and J 7 bases; bases outside gene matches: 12. Germline V gene lookup returns CDR1 GTSNPN and CDR2 SVGIG (reference sequence). This CDR3 has 16 residues. Here the CDR3 reads CAWRNPGTGQIGELFF. The CDR3 region has the DNA TGTGCCTGGAGGAACCCCGGGACAGGGCAGATCGGGGAGCTGTTTTTT.